The sequence of this T cell receptor beta chain was determined in a study of cytomegalovirus exposure and HLA in healthy donors. The study's findings and limits: The authors enumerated 150 to 200 TCR beta chains as linked to cytomegalovirus. A prior analysis recorded that most TCR beta V segments were productive about 87% or about 30% of the time. In vitro assays verified that a few CMV-associated chains recognized CMV antigens specifically. In a later analysis, across HLA loci, associated TCR counts were highest for DRB1, lowest for HLA-C.

V lost 5 bases to trimming and J lost 3 bases; unmatched junction nucleotides: 15. The CDR3 covers 17 residues. Germline CDR1 and CDR2: MDHEN and SYDVKM. Researchers ran the PCR with 60 Vbeta and 13 Jbeta primers. The protocol was immunoSEQ multiplex PCR, while the TCRdb copy is restricted to in-frame clones and leaves out a portion. The data hold around 120,000 clones, with 65% observed a single time. As regards this clone: Its cognate antigen is unknown.

This sequence joins TRBV28 and TRBJ1-2; TRBD1 matches at 7 bases. Sample: PBMCs. This TCR was recovered from a middle-aged woman in good health and CMV-seropositive. This CDR3 is CASSPDTGGTEDYGYTF. In DNA, the CDR3 is TGTGCCAGCAGTCCAGACACCGGCGGGACAGAAGACTATGGCTACACCTTC.